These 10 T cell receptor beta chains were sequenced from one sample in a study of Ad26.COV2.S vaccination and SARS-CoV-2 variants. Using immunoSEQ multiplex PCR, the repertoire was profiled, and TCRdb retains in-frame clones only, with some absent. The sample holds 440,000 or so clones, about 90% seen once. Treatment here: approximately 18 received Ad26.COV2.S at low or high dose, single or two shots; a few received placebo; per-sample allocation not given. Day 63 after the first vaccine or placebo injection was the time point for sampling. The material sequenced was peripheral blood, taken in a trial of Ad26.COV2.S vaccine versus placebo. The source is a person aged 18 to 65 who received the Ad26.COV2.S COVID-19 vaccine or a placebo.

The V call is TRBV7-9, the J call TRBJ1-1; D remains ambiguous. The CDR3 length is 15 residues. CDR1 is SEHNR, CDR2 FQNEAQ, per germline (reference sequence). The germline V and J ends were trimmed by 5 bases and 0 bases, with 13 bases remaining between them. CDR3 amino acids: CASSPVLNMNTEAFF. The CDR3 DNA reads TGTGCCAGCAGCCCTGTACTGAACATGAACACTGAAGCTTTCTTT.

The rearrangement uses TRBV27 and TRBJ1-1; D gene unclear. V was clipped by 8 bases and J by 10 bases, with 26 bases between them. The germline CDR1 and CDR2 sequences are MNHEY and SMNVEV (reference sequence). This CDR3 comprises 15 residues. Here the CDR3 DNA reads TGTGCCAGCGCGGCTCCCCCCCCAGACCGTTTCGGAGCTTTCTTT. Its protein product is CASAAPPPDRFGAFF.

CDR3 region: CAIMSIASGTGAYNEQFF. CDR3 nucleotides: TGTGCCATCATGTCTATCGCATCAGGGACAGGGGCATACAATGAGCAGTTCTTC. The chain links TRBV10-3 to TRBJ2-1; 10 nucleotides line up with TRBD1. J gave up 4 bases and V 7 bases, and 16 bases lay outside the gene matches. The CDR3 contains 18 residues. The germline gives CDR1 ENHRY, CDR2 SYGVKD.

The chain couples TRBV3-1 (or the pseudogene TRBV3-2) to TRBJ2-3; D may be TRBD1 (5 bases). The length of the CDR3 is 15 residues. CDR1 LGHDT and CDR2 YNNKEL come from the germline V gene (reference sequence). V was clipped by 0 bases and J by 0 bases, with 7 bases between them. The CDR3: CASSQETVSTDTQYF. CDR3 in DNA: TGTGCCAGCAGCCAAGAGACAGTTAGCACAGATACGCAGTATTTT.

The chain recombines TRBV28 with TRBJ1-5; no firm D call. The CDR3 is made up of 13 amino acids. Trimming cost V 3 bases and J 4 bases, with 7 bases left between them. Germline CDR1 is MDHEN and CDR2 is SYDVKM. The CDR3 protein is CASSFDWNQPQHF. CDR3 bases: TGTGCCAGCAGTTTTGACTGGAATCAGCCCCAGCATTTT.

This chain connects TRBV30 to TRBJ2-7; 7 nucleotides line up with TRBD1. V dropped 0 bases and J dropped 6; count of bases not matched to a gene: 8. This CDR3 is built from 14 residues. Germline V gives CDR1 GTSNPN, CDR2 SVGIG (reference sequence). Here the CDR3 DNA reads TGTGCCTGGAGTGTATTAAGGGGGCTACCCGAGCAGTACTTC. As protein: CAWSVLRGLPEQYF.

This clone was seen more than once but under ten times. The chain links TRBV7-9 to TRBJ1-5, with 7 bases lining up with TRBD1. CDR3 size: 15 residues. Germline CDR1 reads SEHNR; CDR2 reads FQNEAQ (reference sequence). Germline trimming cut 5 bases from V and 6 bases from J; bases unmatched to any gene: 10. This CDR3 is CASSLGQHMAQPQHF. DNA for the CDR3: TGTGCCAGCAGCCTGGGACAGCATATGGCTCAGCCCCAGCATTTT.

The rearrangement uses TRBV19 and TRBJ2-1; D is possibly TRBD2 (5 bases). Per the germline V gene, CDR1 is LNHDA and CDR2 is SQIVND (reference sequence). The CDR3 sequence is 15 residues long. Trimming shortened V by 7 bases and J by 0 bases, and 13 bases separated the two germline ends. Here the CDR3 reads CASIRAGDSYNEQFF. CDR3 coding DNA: TGTGCCAGTATTCGGGCGGGTGACTCCTACAATGAGCAGTTCTTC.

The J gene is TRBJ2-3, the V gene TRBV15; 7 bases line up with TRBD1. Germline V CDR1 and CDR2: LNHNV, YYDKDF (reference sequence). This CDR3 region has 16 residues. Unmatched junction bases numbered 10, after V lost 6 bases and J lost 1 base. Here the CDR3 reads CATRDLGGPRTDTQYF. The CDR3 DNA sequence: TGTGCCACCAGAGACCTAGGGGGCCCTCGCACAGATACGCAGTATTTT.

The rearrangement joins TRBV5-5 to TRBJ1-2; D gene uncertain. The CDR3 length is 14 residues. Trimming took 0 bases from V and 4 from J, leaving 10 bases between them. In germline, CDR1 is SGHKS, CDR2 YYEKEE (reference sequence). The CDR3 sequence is CASSLDGRRYGYTF. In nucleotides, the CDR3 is TGTGCCAGCAGCTTGGACGGCAGACGCTATGGCTACACCTTC.